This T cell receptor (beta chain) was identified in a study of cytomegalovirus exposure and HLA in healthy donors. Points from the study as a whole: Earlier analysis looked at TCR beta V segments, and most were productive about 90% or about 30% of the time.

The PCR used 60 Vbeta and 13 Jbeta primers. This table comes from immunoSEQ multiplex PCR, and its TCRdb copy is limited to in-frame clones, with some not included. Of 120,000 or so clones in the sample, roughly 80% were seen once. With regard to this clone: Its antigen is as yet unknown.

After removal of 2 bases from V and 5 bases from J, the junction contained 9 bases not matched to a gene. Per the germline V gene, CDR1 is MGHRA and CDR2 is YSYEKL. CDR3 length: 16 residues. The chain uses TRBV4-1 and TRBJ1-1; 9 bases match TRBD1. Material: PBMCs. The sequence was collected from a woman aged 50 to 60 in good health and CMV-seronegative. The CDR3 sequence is CASSQNLRQGGTEAFF. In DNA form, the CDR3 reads TGCGCCAGCAGCCAAAACTTAAGACAGGGGGGTACTGAAGCTTTCTTT.